This T cell receptor beta chain was captured by sequencing in a study of T cell responses to AZD1222 COVID-19 vaccine. Clones were sequenced by immunoSEQ multiplex PCR, and TCRdb holds only the in-frame ones, with some missing. Here the sample spans about 160,000 clones, roughly nine tenths being singletons. With regard to this clone: Its specificity is not known.

Notes on the study in general: There were mostly white British donors and more females than males, and clonal diversity was possibly underestimated. Repertoires were obtained only post-peak T cell response.

V was pared by 5 bases and J by 1 base, with 17 bases between. This CDR3 comprises 15 residues. From germline, CDR1 is SQVTM and CDR2 ANQGSEA. The sequence came from an adult who received the AZD1222 COVID-19 vaccine. J is TRBJ1-1 and V is TRBV29-1; D possibly corresponds to TRBD1 (5 bases). The starting material was peripheral blood, obtained 28 days after the second AZD1222 dose. The CDR3 loop reads CSVRGSGRGNTEAFF. The CDR3 DNA follows: TGCAGCGTTCGGGGGTCAGGGAGGGGGAACACTGAAGCTTTCTTT.